The next 25 T cell receptor beta chains were all read from a single sample in a study of early T cells in non-severe SARS-CoV-2 infection. Via MiXCR, TCRdb re-called the 5' RACE reads, giving one row per CDR3 protein. The data hold about 30,000 distinct CDR3 sequences, with roughly 7% observed a single time. The sequenced sample consisted of whole blood. The receptors were sampled from an adult who was a healthcare worker with PCR-confirmed SARS-CoV-2 infection or an uninfected control (not recorded which).

The rearrangement links TRBV11-1 to TRBJ1-1; D call uncertain. Trimming removed 4 bases from V and 3 bases from J, with 12 bases in between. The CDR3 extends over 14 amino acids. Germline-derived CDR1 and CDR2 are SGHAT and FQDESV (reference sequence). The CDR3 bases are TGTGCCAGCAGCTCACGACGATTGGACACTGAAGCTTTCTTT. Protein: CASSSRRLDTEAFF.

In this sample, this clonotype turned up a few times. The chain joins TRBV7-6 to TRBJ2-1, with TRBD1 matching 10 bases. V lost 4 bases to trimming and J lost 4 bases; unmatched junction nucleotides: 10. This CDR3 contains 17 residues. The germline V gene has CDR1 SGHVS and CDR2 FNYEAQ. CDR3 residues: CASSSMPPGQGYNEQFF. The CDR3 nucleotides read TGTGCCAGCAGCTCAATGCCCCCGGGACAGGGGTACAATGAGCAGTTCTTC.

The rearrangement joins TRBV7-9 to TRBJ1-1; D gene unclear. Germline loops: CDR1 SEHNR, CDR2 FQNEAQ (reference sequence). The CDR3 is 12 amino acids. V was pared by 10 bases and J by 0 bases, with 9 bases between. The CDR3 region has the DNA TGTGCCATCCAAGGATTGAACACTGAAGCTTTCTTT. Translating gives CAIQGLNTEAFF. The full variable domain, completed using reference TRBV7-9 and TRBJ1-1, is DTGVSQNPRHKITKRGQNVTFRCDPISEHNRLYWYRQTLGQGPEFLTYFQNEAQLEKSRLLSDRFSAERPKGSFSTLEIQRTEQGDSAMYLCAIQGLNTEAFFGQGTRLTVV.

This clonotype has ten or more counts. The rearrangement links TRBV9 to TRBJ2-4; D possibly corresponds to TRBD1 (6 bases). Germline CDR1 is SGDLS and CDR2 is YYNGEE. V was shortened by 8 bases and J by 0 bases, with 12 bases between the two germline ends. The CDR3 totals 14 residues. CDR3 protein: CARGGQLAKNIQYF. CDR3 sequence (DNA): TGTGCCAGGGGCGGACAGCTAGCCAAAAACATTCAGTACTTC.

The chain recombines TRBV13 with TRBJ2-2, with 15 positions matching TRBD2. Trimming cost V 5 bases and J 7 bases; bases outside gene matches: 5. This CDR3 contains 16 residues. CDR1 is PRHDT, CDR2 FYEKMQ, per germline (reference sequence). The CDR3 loop is CASSLRTSGRVGELFF. CDR3 DNA sequence: TGTGCCAGCAGCCTACGGACTAGCGGGAGGGTCGGGGAGCTGTTTTTT.

This clonotype has ten or more counts. The J gene is TRBJ2-5, the V gene TRBV28; unclear D gene. CDR3 length: 15 residues. V was cut by 2 bases and J by 4 bases, with 14 bases left in between. The germline gives CDR1 MDHEN, CDR2 SYDVKM. This chain's CDR3 is CASSLSLVVGETQYF. In DNA, the CDR3 is TGTGCCAGCAGTTTAAGTCTGGTGGTAGGAGAGACCCAGTACTTC.

The rearrangement joins TRBV18 to TRBJ2-5, with 8 bases that match TRBD1. V gave up 4 bases and J gave up 5 bases; unmatched junction bases: 12. The germline V gene has CDR1 KGHSH and CDR2 LQKENI. CDR3 size: 16 residues. Here the CDR3 DNA reads TGTGCCAGCTCACGCACCGGACAGGGTGGATGGGAGACCCAGTACTTC. Protein product: CASSRTGQGGWETQYF.

This chain links TRBV6-2 or TRBV6-3 with TRBJ2-7, with D unresolved. The CDR3 consists of 14 residues. Germline lookup yields CDR1 MNHEY and CDR2 SVGEGT. V lost 4 bases and J lost 3, with 13 bases in between. The CDR3, as DNA: TGTGCCAGCAGTTCGCTTCGCACCGGCTACGAGCAGTACTTC. Translating it yields CASSSLRTGYEQYF.

This clonotype was observed at least ten times. V and J are TRBV7-6 and TRBJ2-3, with D unclear. The length of the CDR3 is 16 residues. Germline loops: CDR1 SGHVS, CDR2 FNYEAQ. Deletions cut 1 base from V and 4 bases from J, with 15 bases between. The chain's CDR3 is CASSLGPQFRADTQYF. The DNA of the CDR3 is TGTGCCAGCAGCTTAGGGCCTCAATTTCGGGCAGATACGCAGTATTTT.

The table lists this clonotype with many counts. This chain links TRBV7-2 with TRBJ2-1; D is uncertain. Trimming pared 5 bases from V and 4 bases from J, leaving 6 bases between. The CDR3 is 12 amino acids. Germline-derived CDR1 and CDR2 are SGHTA and FQGNSA. In DNA, the CDR3 is TGTGCCAGCAGCCTACGATACAATGAGCAGTTCTTC. It yields the protein CASSLRYNEQFF.

The chain couples TRBV9 to TRBJ2-2; 14 bases line up with TRBD2. The germline V gene has CDR1 SGDLS and CDR2 YYNGEE. Unmatched junction bases numbered 1, after V lost 3 bases and J lost 3 bases. This CDR3 comprises 16 residues. The CDR3 reads CASSAGLAGDTGELFF. The CDR3 DNA follows: TGTGCCAGCAGCGCGGGACTAGCGGGAGACACCGGGGAGCTGTTTTTT.

This clonotype was counted at least ten times. The CDR3 protein is CASRGEGAGIEQYF. As DNA, the CDR3 is TGCGCCAGCAGAGGTGAAGGGGCGGGGATCGAGCAGTACTTC. V and J are TRBV5-1 and TRBJ2-7, with D tentatively TRBD2 (6 bases). V lost 5 bases and J 6 bases, leaving 18 bases between the germline ends. There are 14 residues in the CDR3. Looked up from germline, CDR1 is SGHRS and CDR2 is YFSETQ.

This clonotype came up a few times. V usage is TRBV20-1 and J usage is TRBJ1-1; the D gene is possibly TRBD1 (6 bases). The V and J ends lost 6 bases and 3 bases respectively, with 17 bases between them. The length of the CDR3 is 14 residues. Germline V gene lookup returns CDR1 DFQATT and CDR2 SNEGSKA (reference sequence). CDR3 nucleotides: TGCAGTGCGAGGTCAACAGGGTCAGACACTGAAGCTTTCTTT. Protein: CSARSTGSDTEAFF.

The genes are TRBV30 and TRBJ1-1; D unclear. The ends were cut back, 0 bases at V and 3 bases at J, with 5 bases in the middle. Germline V gene lookup returns CDR1 GTSNPN and CDR2 SVGIG (reference sequence). The CDR3 loop spans 12 amino acids. CDR3 DNA sequence: TGTGCCTGGAGTGTACGGTACACTGAAGCTTTCTTT. It encodes CAWSVRYTEAFF.

In regard to this clonotype: The junction shows a germline mismatch at one end, possibly a read error. The CDR3 DNA reads as TGTGCCATCAGCGGGACTAGCGGGGTGCTTGACTTC. Its protein is CAISGTSGVLDF. The chain is built from TRBV10-3 and TRBJ2-5; the match to TRBD2 covers 13 bases. Germline V gene data show CDR1 as ENHRY and CDR2 as SYGVKD. The CDR3 extends over 12 amino acids.

The sample holds many counts of this clonotype. The chain joins TRBV5-1 to TRBJ1-1, with TRBD1 as a possible D gene (6 bases). The CDR3 loop spans 13 amino acids. Between the trimmed V and J ends, which lost 2 bases and 6 bases, there was a span of 11 bases. Germline assignment: CDR1 SGHRS and CDR2 YFSETQ. CDR3 amino acids: CASSFNRVAEAFF. The CDR3 coding sequence is TGCGCCAGCAGCTTTAACAGGGTGGCTGAAGCTTTCTTT.

This clonotype showed up many times. This sequence joins TRBV30 and TRBJ1-3, with D hard to call. Trimming left V 4 bases short and J 0 bases short, with 4 bases between. The CDR3 spans 12 residues. The germline V gene has CDR1 GTSNPN and CDR2 SVGIG (reference sequence). The CDR3 DNA reads TGTGCCTGGAAGGCCTCTGGAAACACCATATATTTT. This encodes CAWKASGNTIYF.

The sample holds many counts of this clonotype. This chain joins TRBV10-3 and TRBJ2-3; TRBD2 agrees at 7 bases. The CDR3 has 16 residues. With 0 bases clipped from V and 4 bases from J, the junction kept 7 bases outside the gene matches. The germline gives CDR1 ENHRY, CDR2 SYGVKD. The CDR3 bases are TGTGCCATCAGTGAGTCGATTGCGGGAGTTCCAGATACGCAGTATTTT. Translated, it gives CAISESIAGVPDTQYF.

This clonotype was seen many times. The chain has TRBV11-2 and TRBJ2-7; D is perhaps TRBD1 (7 bases). With 6 bases removed from V and 3 bases from J, the gap between germline ends came to 24 bases. CDR1 is SGHAT, CDR2 FQNNGV, per germline. The CDR3 covers 17 residues. The CDR3 coding sequence is TGTGCCAGCAGGGAGGGGGCGGCAGCCCAAGTTATCTACGAGCAGTACTTC. It encodes CASREGAAAQVIYEQYF. Complete variable domain (other parts from reference TRBV11-2 and TRBJ2-7): EAGVAQSPRYKIIEKRQSVAFWCNPISGHATLYWYQQILGQGPKLLIQFQNNGVVDDSQLPKDRFSAERLKGVDSTLKIQPAKLEDSAVYLCASREGAAAQVIYEQYFGPGTRLTVT.

This clonotype was observed at least ten times. The chain links TRBV20-1 to TRBJ1-3; 11 nucleotides match TRBD1. The CDR3 is made up of 14 amino acids. In germline, CDR1 is DFQATT, CDR2 SNEGSKA (reference sequence). The ends lost 6 bases at V and 4 bases at J; junction bases unmatched: 5. CDR3 protein: CSARRTGGGNTIYF. The CDR3 DNA reads as TGCAGTGCCCGACGGACAGGGGGCGGAAACACCATATATTTT.

This clonotype showed up many times. The CDR3 sequence is CASRKIAKNIQYF. The CDR3 coding sequence is TGTGCCAGCAGGAAGATAGCCAAAAACATTCAGTACTTC. The chain joins TRBV6-2 or TRBV6-3 to TRBJ2-4; D not resolved. Trimming shortened V by 6 bases and J by 0 bases, and 6 bases separated the two germline ends. CDR1 is MNHEY and CDR2 is SVGEGT in the germline V gene. The CDR3 is 13 residues long.

This clonotype was seen ten or more times. The chain couples TRBV6-2 or TRBV6-3 to TRBJ1-6; TRBD1 matches at 10 bases. The V gene's germline CDR1 is MNHEY and CDR2 SVGEGT. This CDR3 has 15 residues. V lost 4 bases to trimming and J lost 11 bases; unmatched junction nucleotides: 8. Written as DNA, the CDR3 is TGTGCCAGCAGTTCTCCGGGACAGGGGAAGCCACCCCTCCACTTT. Residues: CASSSPGQGKPPLHF.

This clonotype has a count of ten or more. This chain connects TRBV20-1 to TRBJ2-3, with D tentatively TRBD1 or TRBD2 (5 bases each). Germline V gene sequence: CDR1 DFQATT, CDR2 SNEGSKA (reference sequence). This CDR3 spans 16 amino acids. Trimming shortened V by 2 bases and J by 2 bases, and 17 bases separated the two germline ends. CDR3 loop: CSARKEPGAFTDTQYF. CDR3 bases: TGCAGTGCTAGAAAGGAACCCGGGGCCTTCACAGATACGCAGTATTTT.

The chain couples TRBV7-3 to TRBJ1-1; D might be TRBD1 (6 bases). This CDR3 spans 14 amino acids. Trimming removed 5 bases at V and 3 bases at J, with 13 bases between. The germline CDR1 and CDR2 sequences are SGHTA and FQGTGA. CDR3 nucleotide sequence: TGTGCCAGCAGCGCCACAGGGCCGGACACTGAAGCTTTCTTT. This translates into CASSATGPDTEAFF.

Only a few counts were recorded for this clonotype. The chain has TRBV6-4 and TRBJ2-1; D remains unclear. V was clipped by 5 bases and J by 7 bases, with 18 bases between them. Germline V gene lookup returns CDR1 MRHNA and CDR2 SNTAGT. The CDR3 sequence is 15 residues long. CDR3 DNA: TGTGCCAGCAGTCCCCCGCTGGTTTTGGGGAATGAGCAGTTCTTC. Its protein is CASSPPLVLGNEQFF.